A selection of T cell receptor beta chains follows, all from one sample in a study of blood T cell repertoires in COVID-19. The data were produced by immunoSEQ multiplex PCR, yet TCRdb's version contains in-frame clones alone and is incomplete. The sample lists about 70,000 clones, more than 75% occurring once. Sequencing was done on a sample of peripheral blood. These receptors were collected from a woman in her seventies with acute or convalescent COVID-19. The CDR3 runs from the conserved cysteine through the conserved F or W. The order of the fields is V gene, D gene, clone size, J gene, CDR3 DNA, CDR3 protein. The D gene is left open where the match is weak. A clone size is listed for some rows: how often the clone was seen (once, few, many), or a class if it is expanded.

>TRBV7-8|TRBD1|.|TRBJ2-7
TGTGCCAGCAGCCCGCGGACAGGGCCTCTAGAGTCCTACGAGCAGTACTTC
CASSPRTGPLESYEQYF
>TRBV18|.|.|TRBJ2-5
TGTGCCAGCTCATTTGCGGGGAGTCAAGAGACCCAGTACTTC
CASSFAGSQETQYF
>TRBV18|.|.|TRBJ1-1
TGTGCCAGCTCACCGCAGGGCTTCGAGACTGAAGCTTTCTTT
CASSPQGFETEAFF
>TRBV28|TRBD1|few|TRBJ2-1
TGTGCCAGCGTGGACAGGGGAGACAATGAGCAGTTCTTC
CASVDRGDNEQFF
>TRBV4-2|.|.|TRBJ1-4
TGTGCCAGCAGCCTGTCCGCAGCGGCCCCTAATGAAAAACTGTTTTTT
CASSLSAAAPNEKLFF
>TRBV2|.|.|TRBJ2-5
TGTGCCAGCAAGGTCCGAGCGGCGAAAGAGACCCAGTACTTC
CASKVRAAKETQYF
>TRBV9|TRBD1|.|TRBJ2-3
TGTGCCAGCAGCGTGAGACAGGGGGATTCCACAGATACGCAGTATTTT
CASSVRQGDSTDTQYF
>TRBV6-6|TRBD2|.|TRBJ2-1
TGTGCCAGCACGGGGGGATACTACAATGAGCAGTTCTTC
CASTGGYYNEQFF
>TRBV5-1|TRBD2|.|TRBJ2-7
TGCGCCAGCAGCCCAACTCTAGCGGGAGGGAAGGACGAGCAGTACTTC
CASSPTLAGGKDEQYF
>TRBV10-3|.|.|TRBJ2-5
TGTGCCATCAGTCCTGGGGCAGAAGAGACCCAGTACTTC
CAISPGAEETQYF
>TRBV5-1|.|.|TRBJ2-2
TGCGCCAGCAGCTTGGGGCCAAACACCGGGGAGCTGTTTTTT
CASSLGPNTGELFF
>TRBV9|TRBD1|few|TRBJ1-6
TGTGCCAGCAGCCCTTACAGGACAGGGGGTGGGTCACCCCTCCACTTT
CASSPYRTGGGSPLHF
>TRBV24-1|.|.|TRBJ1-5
TGTGCCACCAGTGATTCTCAGAAAGTTAGCAATCAGCCCCAGCATTTT
CATSDSQKVSNQPQHF
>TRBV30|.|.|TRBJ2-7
TGTGCCTGGGACCTCGTGGGGGCCTCCTACGAGCAGTACTTC
CAWDLVGASYEQYF
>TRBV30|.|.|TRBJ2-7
TGTGCCTCCACCCGGGCAGGGATCTCCTACGAGCAGTACTTC
CASTRAGISYEQYF
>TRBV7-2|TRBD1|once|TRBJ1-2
TGTGCCAGCAGCCGTGACAGGGGATTTGAAGGCTACACCTTC
CASSRDRGFEGYTF
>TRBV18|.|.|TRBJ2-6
TGTGCCAGCTCACCTGGACTGTCTGGGGCCAACGTCCTGACTTTC
CASSPGLSGANVLTF
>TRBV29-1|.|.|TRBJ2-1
TGCAGCTGCGGCTACAATGAGCAGTTCTTC
CSCGYNEQFF
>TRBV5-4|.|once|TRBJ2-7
TGTGCCAGCAGCTCGTGGACAGGGAGGGTCTACGAGCAGTACTTC
CASSSWTGRVYEQYF